This T cell receptor beta chain was found in a study of response to subunit inactivated influenza vaccine (dated by TCRdb to between 2017 and 2018). The study in broad terms: The study used deep quantitative T cell receptor repertoire profiling to track responses to a trivalent subunit inactivated influenza vaccine.

Library construction relied on RT-PCR. Sequencing was carried out with an Illumina HiSeq 2500. In-frame beta chains were kept once TCRdb had trimmed the public reads at Q25 with fastp and called clones with MiXCR. Each CDR3 protein appears once, grouped with its most common genes and DNA. For this sample there are fewer than 550,000 distinct CDR3 sequences; 25% appear just once. Of the sample, 1.5% to 2% falls within the top ten clones. A distance of 11 bases separates the germline ends of V and J, which lose 4 bases and 1 base respectively. The CDR1 and CDR2 encoded by the germline V gene are ENHRY and SYGVKD. Taken from cysteine to phenylalanine, the CDR3 has 14 residues. Just CDR3 DNA is preserved here, 42 bases in frame from base 1. This clonotype was detected only a few times. What this receptor recognizes is not known. Base qualities are not recorded, but no much larger clone differs from it by a single base.

The paper's findings and limits, for the study overall: According to the authors, only a limited number of new T cells may be recruited by each seasonal influenza vaccination.

Sequences were derived from CD4+ T cells sorted from PBMCs, sampled 5 days after vaccination. The receptor was derived from a man aged 45 to 65 who received an inactivated influenza vaccine. Donor details come from another sample of the same person, matched by shared clones. This receptor chain uses TRBV10-3 and TRBJ2-7; the D gene is perhaps TRBD1, on 5 matching bases. The CDR3 corresponds to CAISARKGSYEQYF. The nucleotide sequence is given as TGTGCCATCAGTGCCAGGAAGGGGTCCTACGAGCAGTACTTC.